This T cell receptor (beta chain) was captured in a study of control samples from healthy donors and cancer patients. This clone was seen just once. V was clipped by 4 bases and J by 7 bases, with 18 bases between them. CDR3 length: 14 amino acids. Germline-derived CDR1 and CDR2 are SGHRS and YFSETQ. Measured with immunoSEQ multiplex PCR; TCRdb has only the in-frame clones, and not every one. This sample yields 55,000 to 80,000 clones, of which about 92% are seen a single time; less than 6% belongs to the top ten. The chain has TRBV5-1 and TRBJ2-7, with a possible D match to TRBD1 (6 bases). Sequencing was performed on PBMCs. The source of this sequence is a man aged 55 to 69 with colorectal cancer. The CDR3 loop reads CASSAQTGAVEQYF. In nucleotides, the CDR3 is TGCGCCAGCAGCGCCCAGACAGGTGCCGTTGAGCAGTACTTC.